Following are 10 T cell receptor beta chains from one sample sequenced in a study of T cells in tuberculosis. Sample time point: new active TB diagnosis, blood taken before or within 7 days of starting treatment. Clones were read by immunoSEQ multiplex PCR, and TCRdb kept only the in-frame ones, dropping some. The sample includes about 50,000 clones, about 95% of them seen just once. The starting material was PBMCs, obtained at tuberculosis diagnosis. All receptors come from an adult with tuberculosis.

The chain couples TRBV9 to TRBJ1-5; 8 nucleotides match TRBD1. Germline-derived CDR1 and CDR2 are SGDLS and YYNGEE. After removal of 3 bases from V and 7 bases from J, the junction contained 6 bases not matched to a gene. The CDR3 spans 14 residues. CDR3: CASSATGVGQPQHF. In DNA, the CDR3 is TGTGCCAGCAGCGCGACAGGGGTTGGACAGCCCCAGCATTTT.

The V and J genes are TRBV4-3 and TRBJ2-5, with 7 bases that match TRBD1. Germline V gene lookup returns CDR1 LGHNA and CDR2 YSLEER. The CDR3 is 15 residues long. Germline trimming cut 2 bases from V and 0 bases from J; bases unmatched to any gene: 3. The CDR3 bases are TGCGCCAGCAGCCAAACGACAGGGTACCAAGAGACCCAGTACTTC. As protein: CASSQTTGYQETQYF.

The V gene is TRBV28, the J gene TRBJ2-7; 8 nucleotides match TRBD2. CDR1 MDHEN and CDR2 SYDVKM come from the germline V gene. The CDR3 length is 16 residues. V trimming: 6 bases; J trimming: 6 bases; junction bases outside the gene matches: 16. The CDR3 DNA is TGTGCCAGCAGGACTCTCTCAGCGGGAGAACGATCCGAGCAGTACTTC. It translates to CASRTLSAGERSEQYF.

The chain joins TRBV7-2 to TRBJ1-2, with no clear D. The length of the CDR3 is 15 residues. The germline gives CDR1 SGHTA, CDR2 FQGNSA. V lost 11 bases, J lost 1 base, and 20 bases lay in between. The CDR3 region has the DNA TGTGCCCGACCCTGGGCACGAGTACTTAACTATGGCTACACCTTC. Its protein is CARPWARVLNYGYTF. The full variable domain, in which reference TRBV7-2 and TRBJ1-2 provide the parts outside the CDR3, is GAGVSQSPSNKVTEKGKDVELRCDPISGHTALYWYRQSLGQGLEFLIYFQGNSAPDKSGLPSDRFSAERTGGSVSTLTIQRTQQEDSAVYLCARPWARVLNYGYTFGSGTRLTVV.

The V and J genes are TRBV5-5 and TRBJ2-3; D remains ambiguous. Germline V gene lookup returns CDR1 SGHKS and CDR2 YYEKEE (reference sequence). The CDR3 has 13 amino acids. Trimming shortened V by 2 bases and J by 4 bases, and 8 bases separated the two germline ends. CDR3 nucleotide sequence: TGTGCCAGCAGCTTCACCGGGTCAGATACGCAGTATTTT. Protein sequence: CASSFTGSDTQYF.

This chain connects TRBV5-4 to TRBJ2-3, with D possibly TRBD2 on 7 matching bases. Trimming pared 3 bases from V and 6 bases from J, leaving 20 bases between. Germline V gene sequence: CDR1 SGHNT, CDR2 YYREEE (reference sequence). The length of the CDR3 is 16 residues. CDR3 sequence (DNA): TGTGCCAGCAGCTCCGGCGCGGGGGCCGCCTCGGATACGCAGTATTTT. Its protein is CASSSGAGAASDTQYF.

The chain is built from TRBV5-1 and TRBJ2-5; TRBD1 is a possible D gene (6 bases). CDR1 SGHRS and CDR2 YFSETQ come from the germline V gene. This CDR3 region has 12 residues. Trimming stripped 6 bases from V and 5 bases from J, with 11 bases between. CDR3 nucleotide sequence: TGCGCCAGCAACAGGGAAGGGGAGACCCAGTACTTC. Its translation: CASNREGETQYF.

This sequence joins TRBV19 and TRBJ1-5; D is unclear. From germline, CDR1 is LNHDA and CDR2 SQIVND (reference sequence). Trimming left V 5 bases short and J 1 base short, with 12 bases between. This CDR3 spans 15 amino acids. CDR3 in amino acids: CASSREATSNQPQHF. The DNA of the CDR3 is TGTGCCAGTAGTCGAGAGGCTACAAGCAATCAGCCCCAGCATTTT.

In its sample, this clone was seen once. The V and J genes are TRBV7-8 and TRBJ1-4, with 7 nucleotides matching TRBD1. This CDR3 is built from 16 residues. V trimming: 1 base; J trimming: 2 bases; junction bases outside the gene matches: 4. Germline assignment: CDR1 SGHVS and CDR2 FQNEAQ. CDR3 DNA: TGTGCCAGCAGCTTAGAAAGGGGGCATACTAATGAAAAACTGTTTTTT. It is translated as CASSLERGHTNEKLFF.

The chain joins TRBV4-1 to TRBJ2-1; TRBD2 agrees at 11 bases. The CDR3 contains 19 residues. The V gene end was trimmed by 0 bases and the J gene end by 8 bases; junction bases not matched to a gene: 15. Germline lookup yields CDR1 MGHRA and CDR2 YSYEKL. The CDR3 sequence is CASSQEFGLAGGTRDEQFF. The CDR3 region has the DNA TGCGCCAGCAGCCAAGAGTTTGGTCTAGCGGGAGGTACTCGCGATGAGCAGTTCTTC.